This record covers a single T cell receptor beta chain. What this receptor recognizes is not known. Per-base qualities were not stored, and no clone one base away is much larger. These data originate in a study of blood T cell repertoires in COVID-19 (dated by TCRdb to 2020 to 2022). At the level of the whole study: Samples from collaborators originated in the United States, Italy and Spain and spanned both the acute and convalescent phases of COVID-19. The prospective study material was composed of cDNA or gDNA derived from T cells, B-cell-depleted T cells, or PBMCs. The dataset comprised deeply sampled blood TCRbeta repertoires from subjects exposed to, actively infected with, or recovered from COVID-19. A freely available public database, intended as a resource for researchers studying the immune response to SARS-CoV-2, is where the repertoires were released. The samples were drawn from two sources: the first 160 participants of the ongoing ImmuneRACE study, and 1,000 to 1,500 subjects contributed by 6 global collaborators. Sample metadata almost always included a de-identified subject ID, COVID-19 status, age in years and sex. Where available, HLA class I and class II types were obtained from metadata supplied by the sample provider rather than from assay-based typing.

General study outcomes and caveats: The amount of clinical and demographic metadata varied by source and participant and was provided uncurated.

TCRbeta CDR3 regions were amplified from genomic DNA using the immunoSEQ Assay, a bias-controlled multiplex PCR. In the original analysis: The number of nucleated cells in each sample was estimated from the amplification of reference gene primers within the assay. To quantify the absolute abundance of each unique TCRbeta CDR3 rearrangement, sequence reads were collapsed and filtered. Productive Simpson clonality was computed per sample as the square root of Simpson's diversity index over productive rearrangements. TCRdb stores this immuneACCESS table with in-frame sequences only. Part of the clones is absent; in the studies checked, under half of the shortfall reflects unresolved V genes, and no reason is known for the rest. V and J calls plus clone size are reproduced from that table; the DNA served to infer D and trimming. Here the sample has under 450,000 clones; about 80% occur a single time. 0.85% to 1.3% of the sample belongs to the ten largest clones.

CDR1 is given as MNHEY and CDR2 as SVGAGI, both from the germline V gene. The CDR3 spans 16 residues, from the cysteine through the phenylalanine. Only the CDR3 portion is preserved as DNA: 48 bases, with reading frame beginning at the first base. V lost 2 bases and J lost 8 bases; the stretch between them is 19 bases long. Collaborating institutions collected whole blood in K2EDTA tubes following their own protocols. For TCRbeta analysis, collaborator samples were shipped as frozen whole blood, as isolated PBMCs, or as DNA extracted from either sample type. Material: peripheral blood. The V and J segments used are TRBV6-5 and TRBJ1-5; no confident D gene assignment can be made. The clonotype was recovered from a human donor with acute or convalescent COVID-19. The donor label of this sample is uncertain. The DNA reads TGTGCCAGCAGTTACGGCTATAGCAGAAATGAGAAGCCCCAGCATTTT. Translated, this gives CASSYGYSRNEKPQHF.